This T cell receptor (beta chain) emerged from a study of shared T cell receptors in the human thymus. This table comes from immunoSEQ multiplex PCR, and its TCRdb copy is limited to in-frame clones, with some not included. The sample includes about 660,000 clones, approximately 87% of them seen just once. The CDR3 loop spans 11 amino acids. The trim removed 8 bases at V and 7 bases at J, leaving 7 bases unmatched. Germline loops: CDR1 SQVTM, CDR2 ANQGSEA. Separately, the same data were catalogued under a study of human thymus T cells. That study adds: Blood and thymic repertoires both appeared biased in V and J gene usage. Related work showed strongly overlapping thymic repertoires across unrelated individuals.

The V gene is TRBV29-1, the J gene TRBJ1-1, with 7 bases lining up with TRBD1. Sequencing was carried out using thymocytes. The TCR comes from a boy under three years old with a congenital heart defect. The CDR3: CSSWWTGEAFF. DNA of the CDR3: TGCAGCTCATGGTGGACAGGTGAAGCTTTCTTT. Complete variable domain (other parts from reference TRBV29-1 and TRBJ1-1): SAVISQKPSRDICQRGTSLTIQCQVDSQVTMMFWYRQQPGQSLTLIATANQGSEATYESGFVIDKFPISRPNLTFSTLTVSNMSPEDSSIYLCSSWWTGEAFFGQGTRLTVV.